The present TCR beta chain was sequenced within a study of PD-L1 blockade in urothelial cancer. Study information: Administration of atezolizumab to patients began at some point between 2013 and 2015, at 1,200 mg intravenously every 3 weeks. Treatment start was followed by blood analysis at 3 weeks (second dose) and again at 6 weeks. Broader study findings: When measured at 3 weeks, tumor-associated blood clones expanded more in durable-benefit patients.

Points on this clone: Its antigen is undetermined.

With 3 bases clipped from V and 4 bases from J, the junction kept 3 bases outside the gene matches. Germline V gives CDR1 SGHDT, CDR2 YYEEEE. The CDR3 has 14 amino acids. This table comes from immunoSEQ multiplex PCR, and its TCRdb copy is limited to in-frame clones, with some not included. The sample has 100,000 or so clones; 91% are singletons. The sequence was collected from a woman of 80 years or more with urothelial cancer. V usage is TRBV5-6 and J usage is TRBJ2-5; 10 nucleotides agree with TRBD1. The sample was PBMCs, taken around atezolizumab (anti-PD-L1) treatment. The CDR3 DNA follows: TGTGCCAGCAGCTCGGGACAGGGGCGAGAGACCCAGTACTTC. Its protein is CASSSGQGRETQYF.